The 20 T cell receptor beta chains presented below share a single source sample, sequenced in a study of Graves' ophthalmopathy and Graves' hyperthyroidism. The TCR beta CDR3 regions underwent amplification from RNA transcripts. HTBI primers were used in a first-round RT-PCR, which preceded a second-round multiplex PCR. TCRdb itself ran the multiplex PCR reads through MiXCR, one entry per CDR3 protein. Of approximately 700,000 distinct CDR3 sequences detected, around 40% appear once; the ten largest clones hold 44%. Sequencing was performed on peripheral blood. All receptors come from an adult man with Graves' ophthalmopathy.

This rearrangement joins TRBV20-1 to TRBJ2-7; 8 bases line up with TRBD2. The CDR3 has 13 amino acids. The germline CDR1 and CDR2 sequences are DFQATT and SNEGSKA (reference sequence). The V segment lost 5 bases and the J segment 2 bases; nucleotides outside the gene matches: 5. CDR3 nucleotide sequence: TGCAGTGCTTTGTCGGGGGGGACCTACGAGCAGTACTTC. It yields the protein CSALSGGTYEQYF.

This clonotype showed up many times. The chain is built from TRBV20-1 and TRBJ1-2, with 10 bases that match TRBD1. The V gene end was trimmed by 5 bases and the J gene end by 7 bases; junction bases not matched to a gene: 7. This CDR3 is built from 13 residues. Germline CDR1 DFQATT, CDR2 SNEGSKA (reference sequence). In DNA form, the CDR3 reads TGCAGTGCTTGGGACAGGGGAATCGGTGGCTACACCTTC. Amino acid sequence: CSAWDRGIGGYTF.

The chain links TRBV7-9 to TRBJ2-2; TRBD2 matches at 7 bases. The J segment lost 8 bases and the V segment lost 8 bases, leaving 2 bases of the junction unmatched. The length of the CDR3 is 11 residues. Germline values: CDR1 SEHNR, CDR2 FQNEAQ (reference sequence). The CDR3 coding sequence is TGTGCCAGCTTACTAGCGGGGGAGCTGTTTTTT. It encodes CASLLAGELFF.

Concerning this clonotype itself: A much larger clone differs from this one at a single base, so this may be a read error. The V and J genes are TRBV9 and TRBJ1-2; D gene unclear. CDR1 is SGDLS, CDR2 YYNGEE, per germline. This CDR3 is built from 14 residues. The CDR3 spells CTSRSTEDNYGYTF. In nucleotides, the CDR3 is TGTACCAGCAGAAGTACCGAGGATAACTATGGCTACACCTTC.

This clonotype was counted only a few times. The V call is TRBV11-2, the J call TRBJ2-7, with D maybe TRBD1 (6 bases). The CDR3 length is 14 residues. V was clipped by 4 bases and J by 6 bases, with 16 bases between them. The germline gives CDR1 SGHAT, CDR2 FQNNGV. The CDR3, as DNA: TGTGCCAGCAGCTATACCGGGACAATCCTCGAGCAGTACTTC. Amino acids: CASSYTGTILEQYF.

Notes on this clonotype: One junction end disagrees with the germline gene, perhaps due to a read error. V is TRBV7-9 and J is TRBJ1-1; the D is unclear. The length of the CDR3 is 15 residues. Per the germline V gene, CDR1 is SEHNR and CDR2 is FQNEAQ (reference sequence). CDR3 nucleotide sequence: TGCGCCAGCAGCCAAGATTTGCTGCGGAGCACTGAAGCTTTCTTT. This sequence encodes CASSQDLLRSTEAFF.

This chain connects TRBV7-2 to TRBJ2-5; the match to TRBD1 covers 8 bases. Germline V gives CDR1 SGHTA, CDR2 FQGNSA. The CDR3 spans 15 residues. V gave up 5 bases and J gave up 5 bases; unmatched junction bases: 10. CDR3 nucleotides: TGTGCCAGCAGCCCGAGCCAGGGGGCTGGGGAGACCCAGTACTTC. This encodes CASSPSQGAGETQYF.

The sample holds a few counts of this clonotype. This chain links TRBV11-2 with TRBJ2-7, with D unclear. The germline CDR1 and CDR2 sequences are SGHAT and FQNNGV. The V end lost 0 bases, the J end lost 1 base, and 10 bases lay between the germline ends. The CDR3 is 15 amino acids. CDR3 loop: CASSLDGTLSYEQYF. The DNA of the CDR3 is TGTGCCAGCAGCTTAGATGGAACACTTTCCTACGAGCAGTACTTC.

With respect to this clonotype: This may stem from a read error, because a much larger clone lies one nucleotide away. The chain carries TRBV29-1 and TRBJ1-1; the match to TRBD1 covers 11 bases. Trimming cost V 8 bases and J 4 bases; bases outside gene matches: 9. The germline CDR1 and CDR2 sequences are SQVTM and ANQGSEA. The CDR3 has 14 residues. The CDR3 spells CSNWDRGLGTEAFF. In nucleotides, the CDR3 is TGCAGCAATTGGGACAGGGGGTTGGGCACTGAAGCTTTCTTT.

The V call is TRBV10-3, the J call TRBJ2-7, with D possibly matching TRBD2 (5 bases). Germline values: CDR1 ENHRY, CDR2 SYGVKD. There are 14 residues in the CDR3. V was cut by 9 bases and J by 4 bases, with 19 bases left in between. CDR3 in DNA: TGTGCCATAGCGGACCGACCCTTTAGATACGAGCAGTACTTC. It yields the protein CAIADRPFRYEQYF.

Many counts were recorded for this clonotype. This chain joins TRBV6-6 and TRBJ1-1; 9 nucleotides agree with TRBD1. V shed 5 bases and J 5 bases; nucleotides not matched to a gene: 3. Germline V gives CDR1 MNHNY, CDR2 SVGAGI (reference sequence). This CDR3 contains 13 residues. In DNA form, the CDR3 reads TGTGCCAGCAGTAGACAGGGGGTTACTGAAGCTTTCTTT. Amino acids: CASSRQGVTEAFF.

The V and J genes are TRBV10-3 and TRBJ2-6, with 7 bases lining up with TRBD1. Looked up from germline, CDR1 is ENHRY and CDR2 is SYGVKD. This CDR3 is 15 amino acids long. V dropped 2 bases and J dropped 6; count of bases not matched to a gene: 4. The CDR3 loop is CAISEQQGLANVLTF. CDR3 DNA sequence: TGTGCCATCAGTGAGCAACAGGGGTTGGCCAACGTCCTGACTTTC.

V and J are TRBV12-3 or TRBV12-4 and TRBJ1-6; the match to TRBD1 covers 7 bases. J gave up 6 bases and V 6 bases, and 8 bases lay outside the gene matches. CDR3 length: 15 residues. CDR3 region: CASSQDNRGNSPLHF. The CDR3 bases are TGTGCCAGCAGCCAAGATAACAGGGGTAATTCACCCCTCCACTTT.

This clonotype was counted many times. The DNA for the CDR3 is TGTGCCAGCAGCCTAAACCGGGACAGGGGAGCCGAGCAGTACTTC. Its translation is CASSLNRDRGAEQYF. V is TRBV7-9 and J is TRBJ2-7, with TRBD1 matching over 10 bases. V gave up 5 bases and J gave up 6 bases; unmatched junction bases: 10. This CDR3 has 15 residues. Germline CDR1 reads SEHNR; CDR2 reads FQNEAQ (reference sequence). Supplemented by reference TRBV7-9 and TRBJ2-7, the full variable domain reads DTGVSQNPRHKITKRGQNVTFRCDPISEHNRLYWYRQTLGQGPEFLTYFQNEAQLEKSRLLSDRFSAERPKGSFSTLEIQRTEQGDSAMYLCASSLNRDRGAEQYFGPGTRLTVT.

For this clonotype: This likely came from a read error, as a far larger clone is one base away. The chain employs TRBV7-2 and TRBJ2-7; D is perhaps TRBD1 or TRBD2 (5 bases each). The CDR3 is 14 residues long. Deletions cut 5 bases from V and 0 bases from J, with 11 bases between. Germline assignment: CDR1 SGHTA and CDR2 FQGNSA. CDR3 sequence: CASSRGRSSYEQYF. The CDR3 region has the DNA TGTGCCAGCAGCCGGGGCCGGAGCTCCTACGAGCAGTACTTC. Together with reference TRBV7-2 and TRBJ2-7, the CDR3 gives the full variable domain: GAGVSQSPSNKVTEKGKDVELRCDPISGHTALYWYRQSLGQGLEFLIYFQGNSAPDKSGLPSDRFSAERTGGSVSTLTIQRTQQEDSAVYLCASSRGRSSYEQYFGPGTRLTVT.

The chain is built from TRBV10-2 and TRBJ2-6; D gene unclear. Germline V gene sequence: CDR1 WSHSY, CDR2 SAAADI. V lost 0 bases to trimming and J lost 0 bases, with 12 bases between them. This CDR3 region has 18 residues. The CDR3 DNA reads TGCGCCAGCAGTGAGTCAGGGCAAATTGTCTCTGGGGCCAACGTCCTGACTTTC. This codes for CASSESGQIVSGANVLTF.

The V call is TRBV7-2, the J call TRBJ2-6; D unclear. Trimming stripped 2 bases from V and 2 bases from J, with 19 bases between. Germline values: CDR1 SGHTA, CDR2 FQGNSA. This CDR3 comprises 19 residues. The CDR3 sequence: CASSLTAGWIGPGANVLTF. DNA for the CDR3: TGTGCCAGCAGCTTAACGGCTGGCTGGATAGGGCCTGGGGCCAACGTCCTGACTTTC.

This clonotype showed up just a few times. This CDR3 is CSAALNSGAQTQYF. The CDR3 bases are TGCAGTGCAGCGCTGAATAGCGGGGCTCAGACCCAGTACTTC. The chain carries TRBV20-1 and TRBJ2-5; 8 nucleotides agree with TRBD2. With 6 bases clipped from V and 6 bases from J, the junction kept 12 bases outside the gene matches. This CDR3 is 14 amino acids long. Looked up from germline, CDR1 is DFQATT and CDR2 is SNEGSKA (reference sequence).

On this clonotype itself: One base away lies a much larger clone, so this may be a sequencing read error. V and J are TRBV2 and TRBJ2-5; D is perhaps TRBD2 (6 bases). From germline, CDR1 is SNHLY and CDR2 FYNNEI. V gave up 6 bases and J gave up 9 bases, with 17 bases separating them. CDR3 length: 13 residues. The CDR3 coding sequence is TGTGCCAGCAGCACGGGAGACCGGGAGTCCCAGTACTTC. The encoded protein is CASSTGDRESQYF.

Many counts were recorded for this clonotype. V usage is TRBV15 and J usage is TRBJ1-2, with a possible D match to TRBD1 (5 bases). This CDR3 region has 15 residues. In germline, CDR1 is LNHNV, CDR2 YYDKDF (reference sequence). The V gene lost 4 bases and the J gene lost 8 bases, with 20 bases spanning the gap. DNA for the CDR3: TGTGCCACCAGCATATACACCGCTCCCAGGGACGGCTACACCTTC. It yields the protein CATSIYTAPRDGYTF.